This entry concerns a single T cell receptor beta chain. Antigen unknown. This sample was included in a study of cytomegalovirus exposure and HLA in healthy donors. Study information: Unique TCRs from HLA-typed donors, approximately 80 million of them, were held in an early data release. Study-wide results and caveats: Upon later analysis, HLA-associated TCR beta chains proved more clonally expanded than other, equally common chains. The investigators catalogued 150 to 200 TCR beta chains as cytomegalovirus-associated.

Use of 60 Vbeta and 13 Jbeta primers characterized the PCR. Sequencing was performed with immunoSEQ multiplex PCR; in TCRdb, only in-frame clones are kept and a portion is missing. The data show about 190,000 clones, approximately 80% seen once. After removal of 0 bases from V and 1 base from J, the junction contained 12 bases not matched to a gene. From germline, CDR1 is SGHRS and CDR2 YFSETQ. This CDR3 has 20 residues. The clonotype originates from a woman aged 30 to 39 in good health and CMV-seropositive. The V call is TRBV5-1, the J call TRBJ2-6; 8 nucleotides agree with TRBD1. Material for sequencing was PBMCs. CDR3 in DNA: TGCGCCAGCAGCTTGGCGGGCAGGGGGCGCGAGGTGTCTGGGGCCAACGTCCTGACTTTC. Translated, it gives CASSLAGRGREVSGANVLTF.